This entry concerns a single TCR beta chain. These data come from a study of radiotherapy plus CTLA-4 blockade in lung cancer. TCRdb's copy holds only in-frame clones and misses some; the assay was immunoSEQ multiplex PCR. The sample has tens of thousands of clones; around 85% are singletons. The CDR3 is made up of 13 amino acids. V gave up 6 bases and J gave up 2 bases, with 8 bases separating them. Germline V gene sequence: CDR1 LNHDA, CDR2 SQIVND (reference sequence). The genes are TRBV19 and TRBJ2-1; TRBD2 might be the D (5 bases). Sequenced material: peripheral blood, taken from a patient treated with radiotherapy plus ipilimumab. The origin of this receptor is a human donor with non-small cell lung cancer who had a partial response to radiotherapy plus ipilimumab. Written as DNA, the CDR3 is TGTGCCAGTAGACGGGAACCCTACAATGAGCAGTTCTTC. Amino acids: CASRREPYNEQFF. The complete variable domain, with remaining parts taken from reference TRBV19 and TRBJ2-1, reads DGGITQSPKYLFRKEGQNVTLSCEQNLNHDAMYWYRQDPGQGLRLIYYSQIVNDFQKGDIAEGYSVSREKKESFPLTVTSAQKNPTAFYLCASRREPYNEQFFGPGTRLTVL.